This TCR beta chain was sequenced during a study of blood T cell repertoires in COVID-19. The overall study: Italy, Spain and the United States were the sources of the convalescent and acute COVID-19 samples.

The CDR3 loop spans 16 amino acids. CDR1 is MDHEN, CDR2 SYDVKM, per germline. Trimming stripped 6 bases from V and 0 bases from J, with 15 bases between. Original processing methods: From reference gene primer amplification, estimates of nucleated cell counts were derived. Produced via immunoSEQ multiplex PCR; TCRdb's table is partial and in-frame only. V and J calls plus clone size are reproduced from that table; the DNA served to infer D and trimming. The sample consists of about 240,000 clones, about 83% of them appearing once. The sample taken for sequencing was peripheral blood. The TCR was taken from a man at least 80 years old with acute or convalescent COVID-19. The chain uses TRBV28 and TRBJ1-3; D may be TRBD1 (5 bases). CDR3 nucleotide sequence: TGTGCCAGCAGCCCCGACAGTCTTCGCTCTGGAAACACCATATATTTT. It codes for CASSPDSLRSGNTIYF.